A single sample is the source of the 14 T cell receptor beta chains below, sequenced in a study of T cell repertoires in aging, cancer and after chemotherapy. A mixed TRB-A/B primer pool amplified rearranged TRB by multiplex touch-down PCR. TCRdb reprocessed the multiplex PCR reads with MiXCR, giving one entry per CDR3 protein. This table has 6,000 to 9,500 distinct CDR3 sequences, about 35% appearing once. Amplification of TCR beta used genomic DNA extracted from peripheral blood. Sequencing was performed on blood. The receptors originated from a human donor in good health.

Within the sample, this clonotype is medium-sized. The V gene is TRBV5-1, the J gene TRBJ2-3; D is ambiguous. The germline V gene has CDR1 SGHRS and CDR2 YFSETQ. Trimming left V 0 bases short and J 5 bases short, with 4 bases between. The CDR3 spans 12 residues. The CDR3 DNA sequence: TGCGCCAGCAGCTTGGCAGGAGATACGCAGTATTTT. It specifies CASSLAGDTQYF.

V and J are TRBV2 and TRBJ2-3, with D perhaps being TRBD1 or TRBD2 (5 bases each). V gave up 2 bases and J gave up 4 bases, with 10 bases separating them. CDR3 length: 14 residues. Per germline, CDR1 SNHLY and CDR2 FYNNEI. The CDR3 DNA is TGTGCCAGCAGTGAAAGCCAGGGAGCAGATACGCAGTATTTT. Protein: CASSESQGADTQYF.

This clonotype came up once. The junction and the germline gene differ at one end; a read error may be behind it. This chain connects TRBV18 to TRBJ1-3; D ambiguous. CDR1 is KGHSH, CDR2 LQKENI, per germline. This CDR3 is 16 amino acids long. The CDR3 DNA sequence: TGTACCAGCTCACCAAGCGCCGGGCACTCTGGAAACACCATATATTTT. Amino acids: CTSSPSAGHSGNTIYF.

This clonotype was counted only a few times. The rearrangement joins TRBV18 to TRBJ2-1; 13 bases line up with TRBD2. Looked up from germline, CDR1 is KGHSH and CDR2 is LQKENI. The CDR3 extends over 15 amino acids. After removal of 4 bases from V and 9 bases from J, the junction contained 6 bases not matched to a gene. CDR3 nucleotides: TGTGCCAGCTCACGTGGACTAGCGGGAGATGGTGAGCAGTTCTTC. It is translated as CASSRGLAGDGEQFF.

The DNA of the CDR3 is TGTGCCAGCAGACCGCGGGACGGCTATAATTCACCCCTCCACTTT. Protein product: CASRPRDGYNSPLHF. The chain uses TRBV6-4 and TRBJ1-6; possible D gene TRBD1, 5 bases. CDR3 size: 15 residues. Between the trimmed V and J ends, which lost 6 bases and 3 bases, there was a span of 12 bases. The germline CDR1 and CDR2 sequences are MRHNA and SNTAGT.

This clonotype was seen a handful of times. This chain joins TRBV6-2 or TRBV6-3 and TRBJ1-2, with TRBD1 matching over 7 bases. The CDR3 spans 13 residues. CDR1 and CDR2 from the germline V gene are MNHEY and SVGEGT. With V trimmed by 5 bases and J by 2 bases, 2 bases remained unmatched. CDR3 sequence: CASSGQANYGYTF. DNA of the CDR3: TGTGCCAGCAGTGGACAGGCGAACTATGGCTACACCTTC.

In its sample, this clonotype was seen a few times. The CDR3 nucleotides are TGTGCCATCGAGTCTAGCAGTAACACAGATACGCAGTATTTT. Its protein product is CAIESSSNTDTQYF. The chain combines TRBV10-3 with TRBJ2-3; D possibly corresponds to TRBD2 (5 bases). The CDR3 has 14 amino acids. The germline V gene has CDR1 ENHRY and CDR2 SYGVKD. V was cut by 8 bases and J by 2 bases, with 14 bases left in between.

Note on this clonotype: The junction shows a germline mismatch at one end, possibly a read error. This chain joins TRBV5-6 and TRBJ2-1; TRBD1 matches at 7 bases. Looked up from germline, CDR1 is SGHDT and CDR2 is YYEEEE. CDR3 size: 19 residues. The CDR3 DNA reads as TGCGCCAGCAGCTTGGCCTACAAGTATTCCGGGACAGTCGAAGATGAGCAGTTCTTC. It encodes CASSLAYKYSGTVEDEQFF.

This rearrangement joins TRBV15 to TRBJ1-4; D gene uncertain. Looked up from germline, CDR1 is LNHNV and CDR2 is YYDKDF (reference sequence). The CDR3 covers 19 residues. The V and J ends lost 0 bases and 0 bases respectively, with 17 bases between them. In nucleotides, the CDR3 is TGTGCCACCAGCAGAGATGGGGTAGAGGCGTCTGCAACTAATGAAAAACTGTTTTTT. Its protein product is CATSRDGVEASATNEKLFF.

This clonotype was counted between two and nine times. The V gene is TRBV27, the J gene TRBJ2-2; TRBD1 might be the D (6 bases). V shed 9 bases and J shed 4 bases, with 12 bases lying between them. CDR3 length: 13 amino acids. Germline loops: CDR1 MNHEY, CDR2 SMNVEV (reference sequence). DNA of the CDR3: TGTGCCAGTAATGGACAGTCCACCGGGGAGCTGTTTTTT. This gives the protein CASNGQSTGELFF.

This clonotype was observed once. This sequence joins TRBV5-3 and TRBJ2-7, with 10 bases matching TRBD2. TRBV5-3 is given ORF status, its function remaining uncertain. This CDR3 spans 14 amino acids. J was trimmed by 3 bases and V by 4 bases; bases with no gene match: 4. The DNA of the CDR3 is TGTGCCAGAAGCCAGCGGACTAGCGGCTACGAGCAGTACTTC. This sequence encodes CARSQRTSGYEQYF.

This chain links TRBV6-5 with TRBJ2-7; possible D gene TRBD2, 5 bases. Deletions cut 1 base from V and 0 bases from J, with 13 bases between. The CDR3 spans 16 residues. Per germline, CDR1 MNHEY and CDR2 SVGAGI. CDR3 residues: CASSYWQSRDSYEQYF. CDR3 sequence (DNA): TGTGCCAGCAGTTACTGGCAGTCGAGGGACTCCTACGAGCAGTACTTC.

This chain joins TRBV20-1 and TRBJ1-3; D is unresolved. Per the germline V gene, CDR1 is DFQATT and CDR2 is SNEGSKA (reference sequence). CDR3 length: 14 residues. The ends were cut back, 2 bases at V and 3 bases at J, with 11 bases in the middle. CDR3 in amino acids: CSARLGFIGNTIYF. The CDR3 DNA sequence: TGCAGTGCTAGATTGGGATTTATTGGAAACACCATATATTTT.

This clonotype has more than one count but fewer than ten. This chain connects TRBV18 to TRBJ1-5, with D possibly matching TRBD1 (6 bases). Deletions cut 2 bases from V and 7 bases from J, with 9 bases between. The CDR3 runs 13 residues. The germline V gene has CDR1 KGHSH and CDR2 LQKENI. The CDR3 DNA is TGTGCCAGCTCACCAGGGGGCAGACAGCCCCAGCATTTT. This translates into CASSPGGRQPQHF.